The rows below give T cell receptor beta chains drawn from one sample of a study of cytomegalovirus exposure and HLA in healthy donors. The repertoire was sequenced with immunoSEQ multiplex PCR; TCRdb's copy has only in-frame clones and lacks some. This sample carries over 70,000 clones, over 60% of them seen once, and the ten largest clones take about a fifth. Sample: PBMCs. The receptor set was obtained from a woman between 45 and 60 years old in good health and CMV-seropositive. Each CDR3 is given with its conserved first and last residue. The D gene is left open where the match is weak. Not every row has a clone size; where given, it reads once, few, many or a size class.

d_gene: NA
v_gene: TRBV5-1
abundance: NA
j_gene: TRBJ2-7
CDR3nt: TGCGCCAGCAGCTACATGGCCCCCTACGAGCAGTACTTC
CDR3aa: CASSYMAPYEQYF

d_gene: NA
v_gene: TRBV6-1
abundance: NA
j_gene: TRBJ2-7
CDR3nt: TGTGCCAGCGAAGCGCGCTGGTACGAGCAGTACTTC
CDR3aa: CASEARWYEQYF

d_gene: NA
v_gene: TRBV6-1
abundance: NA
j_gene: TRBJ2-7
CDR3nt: TGTGCCAGCACCGCAGGGTGGCAAGGATACGAGCAGTACTTC
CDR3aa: CASTAGWQGYEQYF

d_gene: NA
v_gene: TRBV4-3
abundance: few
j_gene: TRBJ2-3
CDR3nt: TGCGCCAGCAGCCTGGACTTTTCTAGCACAGATACGCAGTATTTT
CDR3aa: CASSLDFSSTDTQYF

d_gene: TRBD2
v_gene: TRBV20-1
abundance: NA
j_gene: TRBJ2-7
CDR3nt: TGCAGTGTGGCGGGGGCCTACGAGCAGTACTTC
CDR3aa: CSVAGAYEQYF

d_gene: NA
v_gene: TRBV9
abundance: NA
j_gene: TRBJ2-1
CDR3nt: TGTGCCAGCAGCGTGACAGGACTCAACAATGAGCAGTTCTTC
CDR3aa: CASSVTGLNNEQFF

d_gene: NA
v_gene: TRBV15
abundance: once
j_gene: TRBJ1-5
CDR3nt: TGTGCCACCAGCAGAGACAGGGGATCGAGCAATCAGCCCCAGCATTTT
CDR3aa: CATSRDRGSSNQPQHF

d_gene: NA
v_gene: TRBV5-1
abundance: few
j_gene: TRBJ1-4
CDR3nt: TGCGCCAGCAGCTTACCCCAGGGAATCGGGGAAAAACTGTTTTTT
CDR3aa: CASSLPQGIGEKLFF

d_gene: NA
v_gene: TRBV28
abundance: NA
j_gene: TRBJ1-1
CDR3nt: TGTGCCAGCAGTTCCGGGGGGTTACGGACTGAAGCTTTCTTT
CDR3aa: CASSSGGLRTEAFF

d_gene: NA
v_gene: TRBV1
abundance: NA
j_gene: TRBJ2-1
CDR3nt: TGCACCAGCAGCCAAGATCTTTCGAGACTAGCGGTGGCCTGGGATGAGCAGTTCTTC
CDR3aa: CTSSQDLSRLAVAWDEQFF

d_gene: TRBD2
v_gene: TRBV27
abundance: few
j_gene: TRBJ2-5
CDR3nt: TGTGCCAGCAGTCGGGGGGACCAAGAGACCCAGTACTTC
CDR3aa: CASSRGDQETQYF

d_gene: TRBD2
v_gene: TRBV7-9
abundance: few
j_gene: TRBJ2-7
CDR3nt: TGTGTCGGGGGCGGGGGGGCCGACGAGCAGTACTTC
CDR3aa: CVGGGGADEQYF

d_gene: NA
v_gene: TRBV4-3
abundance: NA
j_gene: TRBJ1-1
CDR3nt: TGCGCCAGCAGCCAAGATTGGGGCAGGGTTTTCACTGAAGCTTTCTTT
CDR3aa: CASSQDWGRVFTEAFF

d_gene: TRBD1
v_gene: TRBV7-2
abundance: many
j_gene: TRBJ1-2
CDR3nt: TGTGCCAGCAGCCGGGGACAGGGAGATGGCTACACCTTC
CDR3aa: CASSRGQGDGYTF

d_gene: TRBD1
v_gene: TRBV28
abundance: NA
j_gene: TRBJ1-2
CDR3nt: TGTGCCAGCAGTTTACACGGGACAGAAAGTTATGGCTACACCTTC
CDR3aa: CASSLHGTESYGYTF

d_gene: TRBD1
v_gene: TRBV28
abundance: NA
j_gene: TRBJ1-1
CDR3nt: TGTGCCAGCAGGCCTACAGGGGAGTGGAAAAACACTGAAGCTTTCTTT
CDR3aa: CASRPTGEWKNTEAFF

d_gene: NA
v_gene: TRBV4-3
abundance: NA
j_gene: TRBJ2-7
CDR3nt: TGCGCCAGCAGCCAAGATGGGGCAGGTTCTAAGGAGCAGTACTTC
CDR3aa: CASSQDGAGSKEQYF

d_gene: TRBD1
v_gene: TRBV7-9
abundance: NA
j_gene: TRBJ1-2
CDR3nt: TGTGCCAGCAGCTTAGCGGATTTGGTGGGACAGGGAAACTATGGCTACACCTTC
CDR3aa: CASSLADLVGQGNYGYTF

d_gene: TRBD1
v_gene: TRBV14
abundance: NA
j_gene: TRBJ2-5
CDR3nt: TGTGCCAGCAGCCAGGTCACCGGGACAGGGGGAGAGCAGTACTTC
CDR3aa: CASSQVTGTGGEQYF

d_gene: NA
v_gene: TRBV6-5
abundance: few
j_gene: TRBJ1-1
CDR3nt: TGTGCCAGCAGTCCCGGAGAGAACACTGAAGCTTTCTTT
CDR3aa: CASSPGENTEAFF

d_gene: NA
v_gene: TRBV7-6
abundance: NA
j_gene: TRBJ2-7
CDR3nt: TGTGCCAGCAGCTTAGGTGACAGCTCCTACGAGCAGTACTTC
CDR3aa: CASSLGDSSYEQYF

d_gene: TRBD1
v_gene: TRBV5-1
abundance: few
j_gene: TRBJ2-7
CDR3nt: TGCGCCAGCAGCATTGCCGGGACAGGGGACTACGAGCAGTACTTC
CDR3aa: CASSIAGTGDYEQYF

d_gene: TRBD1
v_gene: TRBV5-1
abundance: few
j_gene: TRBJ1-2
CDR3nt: TGCGCCAGCAGCTGGACAGGGGGCACATATGGCTACACCTTC
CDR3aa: CASSWTGGTYGYTF

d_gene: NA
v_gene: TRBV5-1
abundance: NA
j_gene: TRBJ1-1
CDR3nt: TGCGCCAGCCAGACCGGGACAATTAACACTGAAGCTTTCTTT
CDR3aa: CASQTGTINTEAFF

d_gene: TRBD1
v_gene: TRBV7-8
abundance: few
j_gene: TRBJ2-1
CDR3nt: TGTGCCAGCAGCTTAGTTGGACAGGGCTCCTACAATGAGCAGTTCTTC
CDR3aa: CASSLVGQGSYNEQFF

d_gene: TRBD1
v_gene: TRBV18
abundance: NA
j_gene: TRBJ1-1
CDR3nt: TGTGCCAGCTCACCGCAGGGGGCTTTCACGGGTACTGAAGCTTTCTTT
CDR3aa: CASSPQGAFTGTEAFF

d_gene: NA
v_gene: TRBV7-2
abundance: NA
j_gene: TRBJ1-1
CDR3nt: TGTGCCAGCAGCTTAGATGGGGGCACTGAATCTTTCTTT
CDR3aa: CASSLDGGTESFF

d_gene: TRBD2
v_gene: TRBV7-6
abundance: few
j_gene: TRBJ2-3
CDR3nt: TGTGCCAGCAGCTTGAGCGGGGGGCCCACAGATACGCAGTATTTT
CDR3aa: CASSLSGGPTDTQYF

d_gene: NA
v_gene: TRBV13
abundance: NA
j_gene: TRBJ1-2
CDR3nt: TGTGCCAGCAGCTTAAGCGGCTATGGCTACACCTTC
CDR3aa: CASSLSGYGYTF

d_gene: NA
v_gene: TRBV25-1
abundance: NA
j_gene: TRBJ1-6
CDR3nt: TGTGCCAGCAGTTCACTTGGGGGGTTCTCCTATAATTCACCCCTCCACTTT
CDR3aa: CASSSLGGFSYNSPLHF

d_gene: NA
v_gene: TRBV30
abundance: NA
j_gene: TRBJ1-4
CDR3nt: TGTGCCTGGACCCCGACGGGACTCCTCGGGGAGACTAATGAAAAACTGTTTTTT
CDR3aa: CAWTPTGLLGETNEKLFF

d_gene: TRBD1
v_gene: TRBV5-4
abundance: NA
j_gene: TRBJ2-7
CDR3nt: TGTGCCAGCAGCTTGGGAGGACCGGGACAGGGGTCCTACGAGCAGTACTTC
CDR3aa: CASSLGGPGQGSYEQYF

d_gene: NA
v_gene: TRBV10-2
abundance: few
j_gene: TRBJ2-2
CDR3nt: TGCGCCAGCAGTGGACTGAACACCGGGGAGCTGTTTTTT
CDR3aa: CASSGLNTGELFF

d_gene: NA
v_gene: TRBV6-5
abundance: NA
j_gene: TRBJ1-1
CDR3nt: TGTGCCAGCAGTGCATCTCAGGCGAACACTGAAGCTTTCTTT
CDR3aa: CASSASQANTEAFF

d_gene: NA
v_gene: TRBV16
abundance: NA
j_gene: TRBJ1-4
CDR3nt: TGTGCCAGCAGCCAATTGGACCAGGGGAATAATGAAAAACTGTTTTTT
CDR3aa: CASSQLDQGNNEKLFF

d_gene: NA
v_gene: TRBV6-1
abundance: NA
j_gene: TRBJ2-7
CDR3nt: TGTGCCAGCAGTGACCCGGGGGGCATCTCCTACGAGCAGTACTTC
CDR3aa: CASSDPGGISYEQYF

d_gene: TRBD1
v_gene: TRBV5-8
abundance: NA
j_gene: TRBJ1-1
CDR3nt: TGTGCCAGCAGCCCGGGACAGGGAGGAACGAACACTGAAGCTTTCTTT
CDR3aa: CASSPGQGGTNTEAFF

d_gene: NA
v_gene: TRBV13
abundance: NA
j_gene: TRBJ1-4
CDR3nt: TGTGCCAGCAGCCTCGGACTCCAGAATGAAAAACTGTTTTTT
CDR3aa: CASSLGLQNEKLFF

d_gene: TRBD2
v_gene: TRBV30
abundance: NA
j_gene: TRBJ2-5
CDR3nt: TGTGCCTGGAGGACTAGCGGGGGGCAGACCCAGTACTTC
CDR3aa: CAWRTSGGQTQYF

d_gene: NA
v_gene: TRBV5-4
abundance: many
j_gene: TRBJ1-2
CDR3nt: TGTGCCAGCAGCTTGTCGACAGGCCAAATCTATGGCTACACCTTC
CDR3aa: CASSLSTGQIYGYTF

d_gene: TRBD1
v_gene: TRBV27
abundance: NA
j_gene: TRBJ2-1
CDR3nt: TGTGCCAGCAGTTTCTGGGGGACAGGGTCTCGAAATGAGCAGTTCTTC
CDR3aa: CASSFWGTGSRNEQFF

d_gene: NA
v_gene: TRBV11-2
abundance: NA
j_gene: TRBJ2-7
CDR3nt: TGTGCCAGCAGCTTATTAATTCTTGAGGGTTCGGAGCAGTACTTC
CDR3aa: CASSLLILEGSEQYF